These T cell receptor beta chains were read from a single sample in a study of cytomegalovirus exposure and HLA in healthy donors. The data were produced by immunoSEQ multiplex PCR, yet TCRdb's version contains in-frame clones alone and is incomplete. This sample has 100,000 to 150,000 clones, with over 60% found just once. Sequencing was carried out using PBMCs. The origin of the receptors is a female donor in good health and CMV-seropositive. Each CDR3 is given with its conserved first and last residue. A D gene is named only where the DNA matches it firmly. Size tells how often a clone was seen (once, few, many) or the class of an expanded clone, and some rows leave it out.

-	-	TRBV14	TRBJ1-2	CASSQDIASEYGYTF	TGTGCCAGCAGCCAAGATATTGCCAGCGAGTATGGCTACACCTTC
TRBD1	-	TRBV6-6	TRBJ1-2	CASSPRDRVYGYTF	TGTGCCAGCAGCCCGAGGGACAGGGTCTATGGCTACACCTTC
TRBD1	-	TRBV4-1	TRBJ1-5	CASSQGQGGISNQPQHF	TGCGCCAGCAGCCAAGGACAGGGAGGAATTAGCAATCAGCCCCAGCATTTT
-	-	TRBV7-9	TRBJ1-1	CASRNTANTEAFF	TGTGCCAGCAGGAATACAGCAAACACTGAAGCTTTCTTT
TRBD2	few	TRBV5-6	TRBJ2-1	CASSLYTGLNYNEQFF	TGTGCCAGCAGCCTATATACGGGACTAAATTACAATGAGCAGTTCTTC
-	-	TRBV19	TRBJ2-7	CASSLRLDSYEQYF	TGTGCCAGTAGTCTACGACTAGATTCCTACGAGCAGTACTTC
TRBD2	few	TRBV5-4	TRBJ2-7	CASSLGLAGASYEQYF	TGTGCCAGCAGCTTGGGACTAGCGGGAGCCTCCTACGAGCAGTACTTC
TRBD2	few	TRBV30	TRBJ2-1	CAWEPSGGGNEQFF	TGTGCCTGGGAACCTAGCGGGGGTGGGAATGAGCAGTTCTTC
-	-	TRBV13	TRBJ2-2	CASSSQGNANTGELFF	TGTGCCAGCAGCTCACAGGGAAACGCGAACACCGGGGAGCTGTTTTTT
-	-	TRBV7-9	TRBJ2-5	CASSLGDYQETQYF	TGTGCCAGCAGCTTAGGGGACTACCAAGAGACCCAGTACTTC
TRBD2	once	TRBV4-1	TRBJ2-3	CASSQVSGGAGTDTQYF	TGCGCCAGCAGCCAAGTAAGCGGGGGGGCCGGGACAGATACGCAGTATTTT
-	-	TRBV2	TRBJ1-1	CASKGTGPYTEAFF	TGTGCCAGCAAGGGTACAGGGCCTTACACTGAAGCTTTCTTT
-	-	TRBV7-9	TRBJ1-1	CASSRRASFGTFTEAFF	TGTGCCAGCAGCAGGCGGGCCAGTTTTGGGACTTTCACTGAAGCTTTCTTT
TRBD2	-	TRBV6-5	TRBJ2-2	CASRDGGGAGGELFF	TGTGCCAGCAGGGATGGCGGGGGGGCCGGCGGGGAGCTGTTTTTT
TRBD2	-	TRBV15	TRBJ2-2	CATSIGTSPTGELFF	TGTGCCACCAGCATAGGGACTAGCCCCACCGGGGAGCTGTTTTTT
TRBD1	-	TRBV6-6	TRBJ2-3	CASSNHPQGASDTQYF	TGTGCCAGCAGTAACCATCCACAGGGGGCGTCAGATACGCAGTATTTT
TRBD1	-	TRBV7-9	TRBJ2-5	CASSLGQGRGETQYF	TGTGCCAGCAGCTTAGGACAGGGGCGTGGGGAGACCCAGTACTTC
TRBD1	few	TRBV6-5	TRBJ1-1	CASSGQGGEAFF	TGTGCCAGCAGTGGACAGGGTGGAGAAGCTTTCTTT
-	-	TRBV6-1	TRBJ2-7	CASKRGAGYEQYF	TGTGCCAGTAAACGGGGGGCCGGGTACGAGCAGTACTTC
-	-	TRBV4-1	TRBJ2-7	CASSKLNSPYEQYF	TGCGCCAGCAGCAAATTGAATAGTCCCTACGAGCAGTACTTC
-	-	TRBV6-1	TRBJ1-2	CASSELTQRPFGYTF	TGTGCCAGCAGTGAACTTACTCAGCGACCTTTTGGCTACACCTTC
-	-	TRBV27	TRBJ2-1	CASSLCGGAPGNEQFF	TGTGCCAGCAGTTTATGCGGCGGGGCCCCCGGGAATGAGCAGTTCTTC
TRBD1	-	TRBV29-1	TRBJ2-6	CSVDFGDRGSGANVLTF	TGCAGCGTTGATTTCGGGGACAGGGGCTCTGGGGCCAACGTCCTGACTTTC
-	-	TRBV30	TRBJ1-1	CAWSVPSGGTEAFF	TGTGCCTGGAGTGTACCCTCCGGGGGCACTGAAGCTTTCTTT
TRBD1	-	TRBV19	TRBJ2-2	CASSWDRNTGELFF	TGTGCCAGTAGTTGGGACAGGAACACCGGGGAGCTGTTTTTT
TRBD1	-	TRBV7-2	TRBJ2-1	CASRKNRGLAYNEQFF	TGTGCCAGCAGGAAGAACAGGGGGCTTGCCTACAATGAGCAGTTCTTC
TRBD2	-	TRBV30	TRBJ2-1	CAWSVGGGEYNEQFF	TGTGCCTGGAGTGTCGGCGGGGGGGAATACAATGAGCAGTTCTTC
-	once	TRBV30	TRBJ1-6	CAWSVPNSPLHF	TGTGCCTGGAGTGTCCCAAATTCACCCCTCCACTTT
TRBD1	-	TRBV25-1	TRBJ1-1	CASSPPPGQGNTEAFF	TGTGCCAGCAGCCCCCCTCCCGGACAGGGGAACACTGAAGCTTTCTTT
TRBD1	-	TRBV11-2	TRBJ2-7	CASSPKRGLQGAREQYF	TGTGCCAGCAGCCCCAAGAGGGGATTACAGGGGGCCCGCGAGCAGTACTTC
TRBD2	-	TRBV27	TRBJ2-2	CASSLILAGLGELFF	TGTGCCAGCAGTTTAATACTAGCGGGATTGGGGGAGCTGTTTTTT
-	-	TRBV18	TRBJ1-1	CASSPGTQNTEAFF	TGTGCCAGCTCACCCGGGACACAGAACACTGAAGCTTTCTTT
-	few	TRBV18	TRBJ2-3	CASSPAASALTDTQYF	TGTGCCAGCTCACCCGCGGCTAGCGCGCTGACAGATACGCAGTATTTT
-	once	TRBV7-6	TRBJ2-3	CASSPGLDTQYF	TGTGCCAGCAGCCCAGGACTAGATACGCAGTATTTT
-	-	TRBV5-1	TRBJ2-2	CASRITNTGELFF	TGCGCCAGCAGAATCACGAACACCGGGGAGCTGTTTTTT
TRBD2	-	TRBV6-6	TRBJ2-7	CASRKWGGLGEEYF	TGTGCCAGCAGGAAATGGGGGGGATTAGGGGAGGAGTACTTC
-	-	TRBV30	TRBJ2-3	CAWSVLSSADTQYF	TGTGCCTGGAGTGTACTGTCGTCGGCAGATACGCAGTATTTT
-	-	TRBV7-9	TRBJ2-5	CASSSYLQFSGETQYF	TGTGCCAGCAGCTCCTACCTACAGTTTAGTGGAGAGACCCAGTACTTC
TRBD1	few	TRBV30	TRBJ2-7	CAWRARFRDRDHEQYF	TGTGCCTGGAGGGCCAGATTCCGGGACAGGGACCACGAGCAGTACTTC
TRBD2	few	TRBV18	TRBJ2-7	CASSPGRGRSGNYEQYF	TGTGCCAGCTCACCCGGGAGGGGGAGATCCGGAAATTACGAGCAGTACTTC
-	-	TRBV23-1	TRBJ2-7	CASSRKQGFSSYEQYF	TGCGCCAGCAGTCGCAAACAGGGCTTCAGCTCCTACGAGCAGTACTTC
-	-	TRBV15	TRBJ1-5	CATSRDWLSGQPQHF	TGTGCCACCAGCAGAGATTGGTTAAGCGGTCAGCCCCAGCATTTT
TRBD1	-	TRBV6-5	TRBJ1-1	CASSSPGTVNTEAFF	TGTGCCAGCAGCAGTCCCGGGACAGTGAACACTGAAGCTTTCTTT
TRBD1	-	TRBV4-1	TRBJ1-2	CASSQDTDRSLRKGGYTF	TGCGCCAGCAGCCAAGATACGGACAGGAGCCTTCGTAAGGGTGGCTACACCTTC